The clone carrying this T cell receptor (beta chain) was detected many times. Germline loops: CDR1 SEHNR, CDR2 FQNEAQ (reference sequence). The CDR3 has 15 amino acids. The junction had 7 bases not matched to a gene; V was cut back by 8 bases and J by 1 base. A process of 5'RACE template switching, which added a universal primer site and UMIs, was used to make TCR cDNA. TCRdb used MiXCR to reprocess the 5' RACE reads, holding one entry per CDR3 protein. This table has about 52,000 distinct CDR3 sequences, more than 6.5% appearing once. The sample comes from a study of T cells after yellow fever vaccination. Turning to the study itself: Where fractions had low cell numbers, libraries were prepared from them with the SMART-Seq v4 Ultra Low Input RNA kit.

The source is a man between 18 and 35 years old who received the YFV17D yellow fever vaccine. V gene TRBV7-9 combines with J gene TRBJ2-3, with TRBD2 matching over 9 bases. Specimen: CD8+ T cells not binding an NS4B(214-222) dextramer, sorted from PBMCs, collected 35 to 50 days after the first yellow fever vaccination. As DNA, the CDR3 is TGTGCCAGCTCGGGCGAGCGGGGGGGCACAGATACGCAGTATTTT. Residues: CASSGERGGTDTQYF.